One sample yielded the 22 T cell receptor beta chains listed below, sequenced in a study of identical twins. TCRdb reprocessed the 5' RACE reads with MiXCR, giving one entry per CDR3 protein. The profile shows around 670,000 distinct CDR3 sequences, approximately 6% of them singletons. Sequenced sample: naive T cells sorted from blood. These receptors all stem from a man younger than 35 in good health.

J is TRBJ2-3 and V is TRBV12-3 or TRBV12-4; 8 nucleotides match TRBD2. The CDR3 sequence is 16 residues long. V dropped 4 bases and J dropped 4; count of bases not matched to a gene: 10. The CDR3 nucleotides read TGTGCCAGCAGTTCCCACCCGGGACTAGATCCAGATACGCAGTATTTT. This translates into CASSSHPGLDPDTQYF.

This clonotype was counted at least ten times. The chain couples TRBV12-3 or TRBV12-4 to TRBJ1-2; D is unresolved. Trimming pared 7 bases from V and 1 base from J, leaving 10 bases between. This CDR3 is built from 13 residues. CDR3 sequence reads: CASTSASNYGYTF. CDR3 DNA: TGTGCCAGCACCTCGGCCAGTAACTATGGCTACACCTTC.

There are many counts of this clonotype. V is TRBV6-5 and J is TRBJ1-1, with D possibly matching TRBD1 (5 bases). This CDR3 comprises 15 residues. Trimming removed 6 bases from V and 1 base from J, with 15 bases in between. Per the germline V gene, CDR1 is MNHEY and CDR2 is SVGAGI. CDR3 sequence: CASRSSGQPNTEAFF. The CDR3 DNA reads as TGTGCCAGCAGATCCTCGGGGCAGCCGAACACTGAAGCTTTCTTT.

The chain recombines TRBV11-1 with TRBJ1-5; TRBD1 matches at 9 bases. The CDR3 runs to 19 residues. Losses at the gene ends were 4 bases for V and 3 bases for J; bases not matched to a gene: 16. Germline assignment: CDR1 SGHAT and CDR2 FQDESV (reference sequence). The CDR3 DNA reads as TGTGCCAGCAGCTGGGCGCCACCGGGACAGGGTGCATCCAATCAGCCCCAGCATTTT. Its translation: CASSWAPPGQGASNQPQHF.

This clonotype was counted between two and nine times. This chain uses TRBV7-9 with TRBJ2-3, with 8 nucleotides matching TRBD1. The germline gives CDR1 SEHNR, CDR2 FQNEAQ (reference sequence). J was trimmed by 1 base and V by 0 bases; bases with no gene match: 6. This CDR3 comprises 17 residues. The CDR3 protein is CASSLARTGPRTDTQYF. CDR3 DNA sequence: TGTGCCAGCAGCTTAGCGCGGACAGGGCCCCGCACAGATACGCAGTATTTT. Combining the CDR3 with reference TRBV7-9 and TRBJ2-3 gives the whole variable domain DTGVSQNPRHKITKRGQNVTFRCDPISEHNRLYWYRQTLGQGPEFLTYFQNEAQLEKSRLLSDRFSAERPKGSFSTLEIQRTEQGDSAMYLCASSLARTGPRTDTQYFGPGTRLTVL.

The CDR3 coding sequence is TGTGCCAGCAGTTACGCGGGACAGGGGGTTTCCGATAGCAATCAGCCCCAGCATTTT. The encoded protein is CASSYAGQGVSDSNQPQHF. The chain employs TRBV6-2 or TRBV6-3 and TRBJ1-5, with 11 bases matching TRBD1. The V and J ends lost 2 bases and 0 bases, in that order; junction bases with no gene match: 9. The CDR3 is made up of 19 amino acids. Germline lookup yields CDR1 MNHEY and CDR2 SVGEGT.

The chain is built from TRBV29-1 and TRBJ2-2; 7 bases line up with TRBD1. This CDR3 region has 13 residues. The germline V gene has CDR1 SQVTM and CDR2 ANQGSEA. V was pared by 7 bases and J by 0 bases, with 2 bases of the junction left unmatched. CDR3 amino acids: CSAGQTNTGELFF. The CDR3 DNA is TGCAGCGCGGGACAGACGAACACCGGGGAGCTGTTTTTT.

This clonotype was picked up a small number of times. The J gene is TRBJ2-5, the V gene TRBV12-3 or TRBV12-4; D possibly corresponds to TRBD2 (6 bases). V was trimmed by 5 bases and J by 4 bases, leaving 11 bases between them. CDR3 length equals 13 residues. CDR3 bases: TGTGCCAGCAGTCCCCTGGGACTAGAGACCCAGTACTTC. The encoded protein is CASSPLGLETQYF.

The V call is TRBV12-3 or TRBV12-4, the J call TRBJ1-2; D perhaps matches TRBD1 (6 bases). With 7 bases removed from V and 4 bases from J, the gap between germline ends came to 19 bases. This CDR3 region has 15 residues. Written as DNA, the CDR3 is TGTGCCAGCAACAACTGGGACACCGGGACCTATGGCTACACCTTC. It yields the protein CASNNWDTGTYGYTF.

This clonotype was counted ten times or more. The chain carries TRBV20-1 and TRBJ2-1, with 11 bases that match TRBD2. Germline lookup yields CDR1 DFQATT and CDR2 SNEGSKA (reference sequence). The CDR3 extends over 16 amino acids. V dropped 3 bases and J dropped 8; count of bases not matched to a gene: 12. DNA of the CDR3: TGCAGTGCTAGGCCCATAGCGGGAGGGGGTGCCTATGAGCAGTTCTTC. This translates into CSARPIAGGGAYEQFF.

In its sample, this clonotype was seen many times. The chain is built from TRBV10-3 and TRBJ1-4; TRBD1 aligns across 9 bases. There are 15 residues in the CDR3. Germline V gives CDR1 ENHRY, CDR2 SYGVKD. V lost 0 bases, J lost 9 bases, and 5 bases stayed unmatched. The CDR3 sequence is CAISESGQGTKKLFF. Written as DNA, the CDR3 is TGTGCCATCAGTGAGTCGGGACAGGGAACTAAAAAACTGTTTTTT.

This clonotype was picked up many times. The genes are TRBV12-3 or TRBV12-4 and TRBJ1-5; weak D call: TRBD1 (5 bases). V was pared by 5 bases and J by 7 bases, with 12 bases between. The CDR3 runs to 13 residues. This CDR3 reads CASSNEGRQPQHF. The CDR3 bases are TGTGCCAGCAGTAACGAGGGGAGGCAGCCCCAGCATTTT.

This clonotype occurred many times. This chain links TRBV29-1 with TRBJ2-1, with a tentative D call TRBD1 (5 bases). CDR3 length: 16 residues. The germline gives CDR1 SQVTM, CDR2 ANQGSEA. The V end was cut by 2 bases, the J end by 7 bases, with 21 bases between. The CDR3, as DNA: TGCAGCGTTGAACTACCCTCGAGCAGGGCTCGTAATGAGCAGTTCTTC. As protein: CSVELPSSRARNEQFF.

This clonotype was detected only a few times. V and J are TRBV7-3 and TRBJ2-1; D gene unclear. Germline values: CDR1 SGHTA, CDR2 FQGTGA. V lost 5 bases and J 8 bases, leaving 22 bases between the germline ends. This CDR3 has 16 amino acids. DNA of the CDR3: TGTGCCAGCAGCCCTTTCCCTAGAACAGTCTCGCATGAGCAGTTCTTC. Its translation: CASSPFPRTVSHEQFF.

In regard to this clonotype: A much larger clone is a single base away; this may be a read error. The chain has TRBV12-3 or TRBV12-4 and TRBJ2-1; no reliable D call. The V end lost 1 base, the J end lost 10 bases, and 8 bases lay between the germline ends. The CDR3 loop spans 12 amino acids. The CDR3 DNA reads TGTGCCAGCAGTTTAGGAGCGATAGAGCAGTTCTTC. It codes for CASSLGAIEQFF.

This clonotype has ten or more counts. V is TRBV15 and J is TRBJ2-3, with no clear D. There are 15 residues in the CDR3. With 3 bases removed from V and 2 bases from J, the gap between germline ends came to 12 bases. The germline V gene encodes CDR1 LNHNV and CDR2 YYDKDF (reference sequence). In DNA, the CDR3 is TGTGCCACCAGCAGTCCCCAGCTTATCACAGATACGCAGTATTTT. Protein product: CATSSPQLITDTQYF.

This clonotype was counted between two and nine times. The chain recombines TRBV5-1 with TRBJ1-4; maybe TRBD1 (6 bases). Germline V gene lookup returns CDR1 SGHRS and CDR2 YFSETQ. Trimming removed 4 bases at V and 11 bases at J, with 18 bases between. The CDR3 spans 14 residues. CDR3 in DNA: TGCGCCAGCAGCAGTCACAGGGAAGGGAGTAAACTGTTTTTT. This codes for CASSSHREGSKLFF.

In this sample, this clonotype turned up many times. V is TRBV25-1 and J is TRBJ2-1, with 9 bases identical to TRBD1. Looked up from germline, CDR1 is MGHDK and CDR2 is SYGVNS. Trimming at V came to 4 bases and at J to 9 bases, leaving 10 bases not matched to a gene. The CDR3 runs 15 residues. For the CDR3, the DNA is TGTGCCAGCAGTGCAACAGGGGGCTGGGGGGCTGAGCAGTTCTTC. This encodes CASSATGGWGAEQFF.

The gene calls are TRBV9 and TRBJ2-1, with TRBD2 matching 10 bases. Germline lookup yields CDR1 SGDLS and CDR2 YYNGEE. V gave up 0 bases and J gave up 5 bases; unmatched junction bases: 8. The CDR3 covers 17 residues. As DNA, the CDR3 is TGTGCCAGCAGCGTAGCAAGGGCTAGCGGGAGTGACAATGAGCAGTTCTTC. Translating it yields CASSVARASGSDNEQFF. Filled out from reference TRBV9 and TRBJ2-1, the complete variable domain reads DSGVTQTPKHLITATGQRVTLRCSPRSGDLSVYWYQQSLDQGLQFLIQYYNGEERAKGNILERFSAQQFPDLHSELNLSSLELGDSALYFCASSVARASGSDNEQFFGPGTRLTVL.

This clonotype came up a few times. This sequence joins TRBV5-1 and TRBJ2-7; possibly TRBD1 for D (6 bases). The CDR3 has 14 amino acids. V lost 4 bases and J lost 7, with 18 bases in between. Germline V gene data show CDR1 as SGHRS and CDR2 as YFSETQ. The CDR3 reads CASSGMNRDAEQYF. The CDR3 DNA reads TGCGCCAGCAGCGGGATGAACAGGGACGCGGAGCAGTACTTC.

This clonotype was seen only a few times. The rearrangement uses TRBV6-4 and TRBJ2-7, with 9 bases aligning to TRBD1. Germline trimming cut 7 bases from V and 7 bases from J; bases unmatched to any gene: 14. Per germline, CDR1 MRHNA and CDR2 SNTAGT. This CDR3 contains 15 residues. CDR3 amino acids: CASNRRQGGGLEQYV. DNA for the CDR3: TGTGCCAGCAATCGTCGACAGGGGGGGGGATTGGAGCAGTACGTC.

The table lists this clonotype with many counts. The rearrangement links TRBV5-5 to TRBJ2-3, with a possible D match to TRBD1 (6 bases). Trimming took off 4 bases at V and 6 bases at J, with 18 bases between the two ends. Looked up from germline, CDR1 is SGHKS and CDR2 is YYEKEE (reference sequence). The CDR3 totals 15 residues. The CDR3 region has the DNA TGTGCCAGCAGCCATCTGGACAGTGTGCGGGATACGCAGTATTTT. Encoded protein: CASSHLDSVRDTQYF.